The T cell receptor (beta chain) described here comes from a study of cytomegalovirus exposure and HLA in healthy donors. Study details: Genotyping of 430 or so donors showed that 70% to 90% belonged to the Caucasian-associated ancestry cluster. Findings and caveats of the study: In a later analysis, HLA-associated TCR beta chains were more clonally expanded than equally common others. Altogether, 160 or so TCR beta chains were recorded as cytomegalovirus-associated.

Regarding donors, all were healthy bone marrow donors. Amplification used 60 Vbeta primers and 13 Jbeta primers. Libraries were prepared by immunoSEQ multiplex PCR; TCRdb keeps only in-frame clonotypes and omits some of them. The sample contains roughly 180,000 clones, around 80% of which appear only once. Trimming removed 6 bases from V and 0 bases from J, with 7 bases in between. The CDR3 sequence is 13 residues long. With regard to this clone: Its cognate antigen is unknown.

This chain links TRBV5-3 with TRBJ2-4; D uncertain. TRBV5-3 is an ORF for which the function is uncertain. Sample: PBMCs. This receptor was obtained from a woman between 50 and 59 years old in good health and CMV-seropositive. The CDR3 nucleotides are TGTGCCAGAACGACTGTAGCCAAAAACATTCAGTACTTC. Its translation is CARTTVAKNIQYF.